These T cell receptor beta chains were read from a single sample in a study of OX40 agonist ivuxolimab in advanced cancers. Clones were sequenced by immunoSEQ multiplex PCR, and TCRdb holds only the in-frame ones, with some missing. The data hold some 71,000 clones, with 80% to 85% observed a single time. The material sequenced was CD4+ or CD8+ T cells sorted from blood, taken in a trial of the OX40 agonist ivuxolimab. These receptors were collected from an adult with an advanced solid tumor such as melanoma, head and neck, liver or kidney cancer. CDR3s include the opening cysteine and the closing phenylalanine or tryptophan. The D gene is left open where the match is weak. Not all rows give a size; the values are once, few, many and, for expanded clones, a class.

V gene	clone size	J gene	D gene	CDR3 protein
TRBV9	-	TRBJ2-3	-	CASSVLRGTDTQYF
TRBV2	-	TRBJ2-3	TRBD2	CASRGSGSYTDTQYF
TRBV5-4	-	TRBJ1-2	TRBD1	CASRQTGTGVYGYTF
TRBV15	-	TRBJ1-2	-	CATSRDNERGPGGYTF
TRBV19	-	TRBJ2-7	TRBD1	CASSPGQGAGEQYF
TRBV2	-	TRBJ1-5	-	CASVKEGRGQPQHF
TRBV5-1	once	TRBJ1-4	-	CASSWRGDGPNEKLFF
TRBV6-5	once	TRBJ1-2	TRBD1	CASSYQQGASYGYTF
TRBV14	-	TRBJ2-6	-	CASSQTGANVLTF
TRBV6-4	few	TRBJ1-2	TRBD1	CASSPDRRGGYTF
TRBV7-2	-	TRBJ2-3	-	CASSTDSGTQYF
TRBV7-6	few	TRBJ1-5	-	CASSRGNQPQHF
TRBV28	once	TRBJ2-1	TRBD2	CASSPRTSGSSYNEQFF
TRBV19	-	TRBJ1-1	-	CASSVQMNTEAFF
TRBV5-1	-	TRBJ2-3	-	CASSLARGRDTQYF
TRBV7-7	once	TRBJ2-5	TRBD2	CASSLSGGLQETQYF
TRBV5-6	-	TRBJ2-7	-	CASTNSRGLYEQYF
TRBV5-1	once	TRBJ2-2	TRBD1	CASSFDRGRNGELFF
TRBV29-1	-	TRBJ2-5	-	CSARPGAGETQYF
TRBV6-5	-	TRBJ1-2	-	CASSAGPAGGYTF
TRBV29-1	-	TRBJ1-2	TRBD1	CSVGRSQGYGYTF
TRBV18	-	TRBJ2-2	-	CASSPPSESTGELFF
TRBV5-4	-	TRBJ2-6	TRBD2	CASNPGLVRSGANVLTF
TRBV11-2	once	TRBJ2-3	-	CASSRLGDTQYF
TRBV5-4	-	TRBJ1-2	TRBD1	CASSLVGTGNYGYTF
TRBV6-5	-	TRBJ1-5	TRBD1	CASSYGTGDQPQHF
TRBV18	-	TRBJ2-1	TRBD2	CASSPQTSGRAGEQFF
TRBV10-3	-	TRBJ2-7	TRBD2	CAISDQTSAMYEQYF
TRBV11-2	-	TRBJ1-6	-	CASSLERVGSPLHF
TRBV5-5	once	TRBJ1-3	-	CASSLVRLSGNTIYF
TRBV7-7	few	TRBJ2-1	TRBD1	CASSMGQGKANEQFF
TRBV7-2	-	TRBJ2-2	-	CASSRTANTGELFF
TRBV5-5	-	TRBJ1-5	-	CASSLGGSDSNQPQHF
TRBV2	-	TRBJ2-7	TRBD2	CASKPLAGGWDEQYF
TRBV6-1	-	TRBJ1-2	-	CASSEPLYGFEGYTF
TRBV19	-	TRBJ1-6	TRBD1	CASSIPRTGDDSPLHF
TRBV6-5	once	TRBJ1-5	-	CASSEQVNQPQHF
TRBV7-3	-	TRBJ2-1	-	CASSRTGSPPYNEQFF
TRBV5-1	-	TRBJ1-1	-	CASSFEGFGTEAFF
TRBV11-3	-	TRBJ2-1	-	CASSLSWERSYNEQFF
TRBV25-1	-	TRBJ1-1	-	CASSEYGTRRGEAFF
TRBV12-5	-	TRBJ1-2	TRBD1	CASGLVLFPPDRERSYGYTF
TRBV30	-	TRBJ1-6	-	CAWSGDTQAPLHF
TRBV7-6	-	TRBJ2-1	TRBD2	CASSLTSGGDNEQFF
TRBV6-5	-	TRBJ2-5	TRBD2	CASSVLAEETQYF
TRBV7-9	-	TRBJ2-6	-	CASSVTNTMTSRANVLTF
TRBV6-6	once	TRBJ2-3	-	CASRLLRDTQYF
TRBV6-5	-	TRBJ2-4	-	CASSYREGIQYF
TRBV18	-	TRBJ1-4	-	CASSPGSPSEKLFF
TRBV29-1	-	TRBJ2-4	-	CSVAGEPGAKNIQYF
TRBV2	-	TRBJ1-5	-	CASNSGRNNQPQHF
TRBV6-6	-	TRBJ2-1	-	CASSYSGGDSYNEQFF
TRBV19	-	TRBJ2-2	-	CASSIVPGERTGELFF
TRBV7-2	-	TRBJ1-1	TRBD1	CASSLVQGAVTEAFF
TRBV28	-	TRBJ2-7	-	CASSSILDEQYF
TRBV4-1	-	TRBJ1-2	-	CASSQGHSYGYTF
TRBV5-5	few	TRBJ2-1	TRBD2	CASSLVLAGGWTSSYNEQFF
TRBV18	-	TRBJ1-2	TRBD1	CASSPADRRSYTF
TRBV27	-	TRBJ2-7	-	CASGGQNSYEQYF
TRBV5-1	-	TRBJ1-6	-	CASSTGPDESPLHF